This T cell receptor beta chain appears in the sequencing data of a study of blood T cell repertoires in COVID-19. Study summary: The study drew acute and convalescent COVID-19 samples from the United States, Italy and Spain. Sources were T cells, B-cell-depleted T cells, or PBMCs; the material itself was cDNA or gDNA.

V dropped 3 bases and J dropped 0 bases, with 20 bases sitting between them. From germline, CDR1 is LGHNA and CDR2 YSLEER. There are 18 residues in the CDR3. The table came from immunoSEQ multiplex PCR; TCRdb's copy has only in-frame clones and leaves some out. The table lists over 200,000 clones, 92% of them singletons. Specimen: peripheral blood. This rearrangement joins TRBV4-3 to TRBJ1-2; D is perhaps TRBD1 (5 bases). The clonotype was recovered from a man in his sixties with COVID-19, enrolled during active disease. In DNA, the CDR3 is TGCGCCAGCAGCCAGAGAACAGGTACCTTTTCAGCTAACTATGGCTACACCTTC. It is translated as CASSQRTGTFSANYGYTF.